Below, 29 T cell receptor beta chains from the same sample are listed, as sequenced in a study of early T cells in non-severe SARS-CoV-2 infection (dated by TCRdb to the early 2020s). Libraries were constructed by 5' RACE. Instrument used: NextSeq 500. In-frame beta chains were kept once TCRdb had trimmed the public reads at Q25 with fastp and called clones with MiXCR. Under each unique CDR3 protein, matching rows form one entry showing the most common genes and DNA. The sample records 55,000 to 85,000 distinct CDR3 sequences, approximately 12% of which are singletons. Together, the top ten hold 4% to 5% of the sample. The sample consisted of whole blood. The receptors originated from an adult who was a healthcare worker with PCR-confirmed SARS-CoV-2 infection or an uninfected control (not recorded which).

At least ten counts were recorded for this clonotype. V and J are TRBV5-5 and TRBJ2-7, with a weak D call TRBD1 (5 bases). CDR1 is SGHKS and CDR2 is YYEKEE in the germline V gene (reference sequence). V was cut by 0 bases and J by 5 bases, with 12 bases left in between. The CDR3 contains 14 residues. The CDR3 region has the DNA TGTGCCAGCAGCTTGGCGGCAGGGTCGGACGAGCAGTACTTC. Translation: CASSLAAGSDEQYF.

The chain couples TRBV6-5 to TRBJ1-1; perhaps TRBD1 as D (5 bases). Deletions cut 2 bases from V and 5 bases from J, with 15 bases between. Germline V gives CDR1 MNHEY, CDR2 SVGAGI. The CDR3 contains 15 residues. The CDR3 is CASSYAGRRGTEAFF. The CDR3 bases are TGTGCCAGCAGTTACGCCGGCAGGAGGGGTACTGAAGCTTTCTTT.

In DNA form, the CDR3 reads TGCAGCGTAGTGGGGGGAGGTTTGCAGTACTTC. Translation gives CSVVGGGLQYF. The chain carries TRBV29-1 and TRBJ2-7; maybe TRBD2 (6 bases). Germline lookup yields CDR1 SQVTM and CDR2 ANQGSEA. This CDR3 contains 11 residues. Trimming took 6 bases from V and 9 from J, leaving 15 bases between them.

The rearrangement uses TRBV7-2 and TRBJ2-7, with 10 nucleotides matching TRBD2. V shed 1 base, J shed 3 bases, and the junction held 6 bases outside the gene matches. The V gene's germline CDR1 is SGHTA and CDR2 FQGNSA. The CDR3 length is 16 residues. The CDR3 coding sequence is TGTGCCAGCAGCTTAGGGAGCGGGGGGGGAGACTACGAGCAGTACTTC. Translating gives CASSLGSGGGDYEQYF. The variable domain in full, with the rest retrieved from reference TRBV7-2 and TRBJ2-7, is GAGVSQSPSNKVTEKGKDVELRCDPISGHTALYWYRQSLGQGLEFLIYFQGNSAPDKSGLPSDRFSAERTGGSVSTLTIQRTQQEDSAVYLCASSLGSGGGDYEQYFGPGTRLTVT.

This clonotype came up a few times. The chain has TRBV6-2 or TRBV6-3 and TRBJ2-1; D gene unclear. This CDR3 is built from 15 residues. The ends were cut back, 3 bases at V and 0 bases at J, with 9 bases in the middle. Germline V gene lookup returns CDR1 MNHEY and CDR2 SVGEGT. Written as DNA, the CDR3 is TGTGCCAGCAGTTATGGGGTAAGCTCCTACAATGAGCAGTTCTTC. This translates into CASSYGVSSYNEQFF.

This clonotype was found many times. V gene TRBV10-3 combines with J gene TRBJ2-1; D perhaps matches TRBD2 (7 bases). The V gene's germline CDR1 is ENHRY and CDR2 SYGVKD. Trimming took 4 bases from V and 5 from J, leaving 18 bases between them. This CDR3 region has 16 residues. The CDR3, as DNA: TGTGCCATCAGTGGGGGGGGCGATTCCCTAGACAATGAGCAGTTCTTC. Translated: CAISGGGDSLDNEQFF.

This clonotype was seen at least ten times. This chain uses TRBV5-4 with TRBJ2-3; 7 nucleotides align to TRBD1. The CDR3 covers 13 residues. The junction had 1 base not matched to a gene; V was cut back by 3 bases and J by 3 bases. Germline V gives CDR1 SGHNT, CDR2 YYREEE (reference sequence). CDR3 protein: CASSSTGTDTQYF. CDR3 sequence (DNA): TGTGCCAGCAGCTCGACAGGGACAGATACGCAGTATTTT.

This clonotype was recorded many times. The V gene is TRBV12-3 or TRBV12-4, the J gene TRBJ2-3; D could derive from TRBD1 or TRBD2 (5 bases each). V lost 0 bases and J 1 base, leaving 5 bases between the germline ends. The CDR3 spans 14 residues. CDR3 protein: CASSLAGGTDTQYF. CDR3 nucleotide sequence: TGTGCCAGCAGTTTAGCGGGGGGCACAGATACGCAGTATTTT.

This chain connects TRBV12-3 or TRBV12-4 to TRBJ2-1, with 9 bases aligning to TRBD2. CDR3 size: 14 residues. The ends lost 5 bases at V and 8 bases at J; junction bases unmatched: 7. The CDR3 DNA reads TGTGCCAGCAGTCTGCGGGGGGGCAGCGATGAGCAGTTCTTC. Translation gives CASSLRGGSDEQFF.

Turning to this clonotype: Being one base from a much bigger clone, this may be a read error. The rearrangement links TRBV20-1 to TRBJ2-1, with unresolved D. Germline CDR1 and CDR2: DFQATT and SNEGSKA (reference sequence). This CDR3 spans 15 amino acids. CDR3 nucleotide sequence: TGCAGTGCTGGAAAGCCGAGGAGCTCCTACGATGAGCAGTTCTTC. Amino acid sequence: CSAGKPRSSYDEQFF.

This clonotype was found a few times. The CDR3 sequence is CASGPGIYEQYF. The CDR3 nucleotides read TGTGCCAGCGGACCCGGGATCTACGAGCAGTACTTC. The V call is TRBV19, the J call TRBJ2-7; possibly TRBD2 for D (5 bases). CDR3 length equals 12 residues. Looked up from germline, CDR1 is LNHDA and CDR2 is SQIVND (reference sequence). The ends were cut back, 9 bases at V and 3 bases at J, with 12 bases in the middle.

This clonotype was counted ten times or more. The chain carries TRBV7-9 and TRBJ2-2; D remains unclear. The V gene's germline CDR1 is SEHNR and CDR2 FQNEAQ (reference sequence). The CDR3 has 14 residues. Trimming took off 1 base at V and 3 bases at J, with 6 bases between the two ends. As DNA, the CDR3 is TGTGCCAGCAGCTTAGAGGTCCACACCGGGGAGCTGTTTTTT. It translates to CASSLEVHTGELFF.

This clonotype appeared many times. The chain carries TRBV6-8 and TRBJ2-3; D is ambiguous. The CDR3 runs 14 residues. The ends were cut back, 2 bases at V and 1 base at J, with 7 bases in the middle. CDR1 MNHGY and CDR2 SAAAGT come from the germline V gene. The CDR3, as DNA: TGTGCCAGCAGTTACCTCCGACGCACAGATACGCAGTATTTT. This sequence encodes CASSYLRRTDTQYF.

As concerns this clonotype: Because the CDR3 is missing its conserved closing phenylalanine or tryptophan, this is likely a read error. The chain has TRBV15 and TRBJ2-7; 8 bases agree with TRBD1. Unmatched junction bases numbered 9, after V lost 2 bases and J lost 6 bases. Germline-derived CDR1 and CDR2 are LNHNV and YYDKDF (reference sequence). There are 15 residues in the CDR3. The CDR3 loop is CATSRTGQGLAEQYY. DNA of the CDR3: TGTGCCACCAGCAGAACCGGACAGGGCCTCGCCGAGCAGTACTAC.

CDR3 residues: CSVARSNEKLFF. CDR3 nucleotide sequence: TGCAGCGTGGCCCGTTCAAATGAAAAACTGTTTTTT. This sequence joins TRBV29-1 and TRBJ1-4; unclear D gene. The germline CDR1 and CDR2 sequences are SQVTM and ANQGSEA. The CDR3 is 12 residues long. Trimming removed 6 bases from V and 5 bases from J, with 10 bases in between.

This rearrangement joins TRBV7-3 to TRBJ1-6, with D possibly TRBD1 on 5 matching bases. CDR3 size: 15 residues. The V gene lost 3 bases and the J gene lost 8 bases, with 14 bases spanning the gap. Germline lookup yields CDR1 SGHTA and CDR2 FQGTGA. CDR3 protein: CASSFSRDPHSPLHF. The CDR3 DNA is TGTGCCAGCAGCTTCTCCCGGGACCCTCATTCACCCCTCCACTTT. Using reference TRBV7-3 and TRBJ1-6 for the parts outside the CDR3, the full variable domain is GAGVSQTPSNKVTEKGKYVELRCDPISGHTALYWYRQSLGQGPEFLIYFQGTGAADDSGLPNDRFFAVRPEGSVSTLKIQRTERGDSAVYLCASSFSRDPHSPLHFGNGTRLTVT.

The rearrangement joins TRBV25-1 to TRBJ2-5; D not resolved. From germline, CDR1 is MGHDK and CDR2 SYGVNS. The V and J ends lost 10 bases and 5 bases respectively, with 8 bases between them. The CDR3 is 10 residues long. The DNA of the CDR3 is TGTGCCACCTTTTACGAGACCCAGTACTTC. Translation gives CATFYETQYF. The whole variable domain, filled in from reference TRBV25-1 and TRBJ2-5, reads EADIYQTPRYLVIGTGKKITLECSQTMGHDKMYWYQQDPGMELHLIHYSYGVNSTEKGDLSSESTVSRIRTEHFPLTLESARPSHTSQYLCATFYETQYFGPGTRLLVL.

This clonotype was recorded many times. The chain joins TRBV29-1 to TRBJ2-7; TRBD1 agrees at 7 bases. The germline gives CDR1 SQVTM, CDR2 ANQGSEA. This CDR3 spans 15 amino acids. J was trimmed by 0 bases and V by 5 bases; bases with no gene match: 10. The CDR3 nucleotides read TGCAGCGTTTCTTTCGCGGACAGGAGCTCCTACGAGCAGTACTTC. This codes for CSVSFADRSSYEQYF.

The table lists this clonotype with a few counts. In DNA, the CDR3 is TGTGCCAGCAGCTTGGAATACACCGGGGAGCTGTTTTTT. Its protein is CASSLEYTGELFF. This chain uses TRBV13 with TRBJ2-2; D uncertain. This CDR3 has 13 residues. V dropped 3 bases and J dropped 3 bases, with 5 bases sitting between them. From germline, CDR1 is PRHDT and CDR2 FYEKMQ (reference sequence).

V usage is TRBV29-1 and J usage is TRBJ2-5, with D perhaps assigned TRBD1 or TRBD2 (5 bases each). CDR1 is SQVTM, CDR2 ANQGSEA, per germline. The CDR3 loop spans 13 amino acids. The V and J ends lost 3 bases and 4 bases respectively, with 12 bases between them. The CDR3 protein is CSVDKQGPETQYF. CDR3 DNA: TGCAGCGTTGACAAGCAGGGACCAGAGACCCAGTACTTC.

This clonotype has a count of ten or more. The CDR3 sequence is CASSYWLTGVTGELFF. DNA of the CDR3: TGTGCCAGCAGCTATTGGTTGACAGGGGTCACCGGGGAGCTGTTTTTT. V gene TRBV6-5 combines with J gene TRBJ2-2; 8 nucleotides agree with TRBD1. Trimming removed 6 bases from V and 4 bases from J; junction bases left unmatched: 10. CDR1 and CDR2 from the germline V gene are MNHEY and SVGAGI. The CDR3 totals 16 residues.

The chain combines TRBV7-9 with TRBJ2-1; D unresolved. Trimming removed 1 base from V and 1 base from J, with 8 bases in between. Germline V CDR1 and CDR2: SEHNR, FQNEAQ (reference sequence). CDR3 length: 15 residues. The DNA of the CDR3 is TGTGCCAGCAGCTTAGTCTGGTCATCCTACAATGAGCAGTTCTTC. Protein: CASSLVWSSYNEQFF.

The chain has TRBV11-2 and TRBJ2-1, with TRBD2 as a possible D gene (6 bases). The CDR3 is 16 residues long. Germline loops: CDR1 SGHAT, CDR2 FQNNGV. V lost 0 bases and J 5 bases, leaving 14 bases between the germline ends. The CDR3 spells CASSLDPGRGNNEQFF. CDR3 in DNA: TGTGCCAGCAGCTTAGATCCAGGCCGGGGGAACAATGAGCAGTTCTTC.

This clonotype came up a few times. The chain is built from TRBV19 and TRBJ2-1, with D maybe TRBD2 (5 bases). Germline V gene sequence: CDR1 LNHDA, CDR2 SQIVND (reference sequence). Trimming removed 4 bases at V and 7 bases at J, with 14 bases between. The CDR3 has 14 amino acids. Here the CDR3 DNA reads TGTGCCAGTAGTAAGATACAAACGGGGAATGAGCAGTTCTTC. Encoded protein: CASSKIQTGNEQFF. The full variable domain, completed using reference TRBV19 and TRBJ2-1, is DGGITQSPKYLFRKEGQNVTLSCEQNLNHDAMYWYRQDPGQGLRLIYYSQIVNDFQKGDIAEGYSVSREKKESFPLTVTSAQKNPTAFYLCASSKIQTGNEQFFGPGTRLTVL.

The chain carries TRBV20-1 and TRBJ2-5; 10 bases align to TRBD2. The trim removed 0 bases at V and 4 bases at J, leaving 5 bases unmatched. The CDR3 loop spans 15 amino acids. The germline gives CDR1 DFQATT, CDR2 SNEGSKA (reference sequence). As DNA, the CDR3 is TGCAGTGCTAGAGATGGGACTAGCGTGGGAGAGACCCAGTACTTC. It specifies CSARDGTSVGETQYF.

The chain combines TRBV29-1 with TRBJ1-2; the D is unclear. CDR1 is SQVTM, CDR2 ANQGSEA, per germline. Trimming stripped 5 bases from V and 7 bases from J, with 20 bases between. The CDR3 spans 14 residues. The CDR3 is CSVTLQPRLSGYTF. The CDR3 bases are TGCAGCGTTACTTTGCAGCCGCGTCTCAGTGGCTACACCTTC.

This clonotype was seen a few times. V usage is TRBV20-1 and J usage is TRBJ2-3; D remains ambiguous. The CDR3 sequence is 14 residues long. Germline V CDR1 and CDR2: DFQATT, SNEGSKA (reference sequence). V was trimmed by 6 bases and J by 0 bases, leaving 13 bases between them. CDR3 in amino acids: CSAPKGTSTDTQYF. CDR3 bases: TGCAGTGCACCGAAGGGAACTAGCACAGATACGCAGTATTTT.

This clonotype showed up many times. The chain recombines TRBV29-1 with TRBJ1-1; D remains unclear. This CDR3 spans 13 amino acids. V gave up 5 bases and J gave up 4 bases, with 14 bases separating them. Germline V gene sequence: CDR1 SQVTM, CDR2 ANQGSEA. CDR3 sequence reads: CSVTTGGGTEAFF. For the CDR3, the DNA is TGCAGCGTTACTACGGGCGGCGGCACTGAAGCTTTCTTT. The whole variable domain, filled in from reference TRBV29-1 and TRBJ1-1, reads SAVISQKPSRDICQRGTSLTIQCQVDSQVTMMFWYRQQPGQSLTLIATANQGSEATYESGFVIDKFPISRPNLTFSTLTVSNMSPEDSSIYLCSVTTGGGTEAFFGQGTRLTVV.

This clonotype occurred many times. This chain joins TRBV29-1 and TRBJ2-7, with TRBD1 identical over 11 bases. V lost 5 bases, J lost 3 bases, and 6 bases stayed unmatched. This CDR3 region has 14 residues. CDR1 SQVTM and CDR2 ANQGSEA come from the germline V gene. In nucleotides, the CDR3 is TGCAGCGTTTTCTCCGGGACAGGGGGCTACGAGCAGTACTTC. Translation: CSVFSGTGGYEQYF.